Presented here are 15 T cell receptor beta chains from one specimen sequenced in a study of blood T cell repertoires in COVID-19. The assay was immunoSEQ multiplex PCR, and TCRdb's table has in-frame clones only and misses some. Of under 350,000 clones in the sample, over 85% were seen once. The sample consisted of PBMCs or T cells enriched from blood (not recorded which). The receptors derive from a man aged 55 to 69 who had recovered from COVID-19.

The chain employs TRBV9 and TRBJ2-7, with unresolved D. This CDR3 is 14 amino acids long. Germline V gives CDR1 SGDLS, CDR2 YYNGEE. The V and J ends lost 1 base and 0 bases respectively, with 8 bases between them. The CDR3 DNA is TGTGCCAGCAGCGTAAGCTCTAGCTCCTACGAGCAGTACTTC. It yields the protein CASSVSSSSYEQYF. Using reference TRBV9 and TRBJ2-7 for the parts outside the CDR3, the full variable domain is DSGVTQTPKHLITATGQRVTLRCSPRSGDLSVYWYQQSLDQGLQFLIQYYNGEERAKGNILERFSAQQFPDLHSELNLSSLELGDSALYFCASSVSSSSYEQYFGPGTRLTVT.

This clone was recorded only once. The J gene is TRBJ1-1, the V gene TRBV12-3 or TRBV12-4; a possible D gene is TRBD1 (5 bases). Deletions cut 2 bases from V and 4 bases from J, with 8 bases between. The CDR3 covers 13 residues. The CDR3 sequence is CASSLSRGTEAFF. The CDR3 nucleotides are TGTGCCAGCAGTTTAAGTAGGGGCACTGAAGCTTTCTTT.

The chain employs TRBV7-2 and TRBJ1-1, with D unclear. Trimming left V 3 bases short and J 7 bases short, with 6 bases between. CDR1 SGHTA and CDR2 FQGNSA come from the germline V gene. The length of the CDR3 is 11 residues. The CDR3: CASSLRFEAFF. The CDR3 DNA follows: TGTGCCAGCAGCTTGAGGTTTGAAGCTTTCTTT. The full variable domain, rest sourced from reference TRBV7-2 and TRBJ1-1, is GAGVSQSPSNKVTEKGKDVELRCDPISGHTALYWYRQSLGQGLEFLIYFQGNSAPDKSGLPSDRFSAERTGGSVSTLTIQRTQQEDSAVYLCASSLRFEAFFGQGTRLTVV.

The chain carries TRBV28 and TRBJ1-5; no definite D call. Trimming took off 2 bases at V and 7 bases at J, with 12 bases between the two ends. CDR3 length: 14 amino acids. Germline V lookup: CDR1 MDHEN, CDR2 SYDVKM. CDR3 sequence (DNA): TGTGCCAGCAGTTTACCCCAGACCGGGCAGCCCCAGCATTTT. It yields the protein CASSLPQTGQPQHF. Combining the CDR3 with reference TRBV28 and TRBJ1-5 gives the whole variable domain DVKVTQSSRYLVKRTGEKVFLECVQDMDHENMFWYRQDPGLGLRLIYFSYDVKMKEKGDIPEGYSVSREKKERFSLILESASTNQTSMYLCASSLPQTGQPQHFGDGTRLSIL.

The chain links TRBV7-2 to TRBJ1-4; 9 bases fit TRBD1. Germline assignment: CDR1 SGHTA and CDR2 FQGNSA. The CDR3 totals 16 residues. Trimming removed 4 bases from V and 8 bases from J; junction bases left unmatched: 11. CDR3 amino acids: CASSSRPGQGGEKLFF. The CDR3 region has the DNA TGTGCCAGCAGCTCACGACCGGGACAGGGAGGAGAAAAACTGTTTTTT.

This clone was seen only once. The genes are TRBV12-2 and TRBJ1-1. TRBV12-2 is a pseudogene. CDR3 length: 16 residues. The CDR3 bases are TGTGCAAGTCGCTTAGAGAACCGAGGTATGAACACTGAAGCTTTCTTT. Translation gives CASRLENRGMNTEAFF.

The CDR3 DNA is TGTGCCAGCAGCTTGGGGCTAGCGGTGTACGAGCAGTACTTC. It codes for CASSLGLAVYEQYF. The chain has TRBV5-4 and TRBJ2-7; 7 nucleotides align to TRBD2. The CDR3 spans 14 residues. Germline CDR1 and CDR2: SGHNT and YYREEE (reference sequence). J was trimmed by 4 bases and V by 0 bases; bases with no gene match: 4.

The chain is built from TRBV7-6 and TRBJ2-1; 11 nucleotides align to TRBD2. CDR3 size: 15 residues. Germline trimming cut 7 bases from V and 6 bases from J; bases unmatched to any gene: 8. Germline CDR1 and CDR2: SGHVS and FNYEAQ. The CDR3 region has the DNA TGTGCCAGCACCCCGAGACTAGCGGGGAGCAATGAGCAGTTCTTC. Encoded protein: CASTPRLAGSNEQFF.

J is TRBJ2-3 and V is TRBV30, with D possibly matching TRBD1 (5 bases). The CDR3 covers 15 residues. The V gene lost 4 bases and the J gene lost 0 bases, with 14 bases spanning the gap. Per germline, CDR1 GTSNPN and CDR2 SVGIG (reference sequence). The CDR3 DNA reads TGTGCCTGGACCACGCCAGGGTTGAGCACAGATACGCAGTATTTT. It encodes CAWTTPGLSTDTQYF.

The V call is TRBV5-8, the J call TRBJ2-7, with 9 bases fitting TRBD1. The CDR3 has 14 residues. Germline V CDR1 and CDR2: SGHTS, YDEGEE. With 2 bases clipped from V and 4 bases from J, the junction kept 4 bases outside the gene matches. DNA of the CDR3: TGTGCCAGCAGCTTCCGGACAGGGGCTTACGAGCAGTACTTC. Translated, it gives CASSFRTGAYEQYF.

This rearrangement joins TRBV6-5 to TRBJ1-5; D possibly corresponds to TRBD1 (5 bases). Trimming took off 6 bases at V and 2 bases at J, with 8 bases between the two ends. CDR3 length: 13 residues. Per the germline V gene, CDR1 is MNHEY and CDR2 is SVGAGI. For the CDR3, the DNA is TGTGCCAGCAGCCTGACAGGCAATCAGCCCCAGCATTTT. Its protein product is CASSLTGNQPQHF.

The chain uses TRBV18 and TRBJ1-6; D is perhaps TRBD1 (6 bases). CDR1 is KGHSH and CDR2 is LQKENI in the germline V gene. V dropped 2 bases and J dropped 8 bases, with 13 bases sitting between them. The CDR3 spans 15 residues. The CDR3 bases are TGTGCCAGCTCACCATCCCAGGGGACCCATTCACCCCTCCACTTT. Amino acid sequence: CASSPSQGTHSPLHF. Filled out from reference TRBV18 and TRBJ1-6, the complete variable domain reads NAGVMQNPRHLVRRRGQEARLRCSPMKGHSHVYWYRQLPEEGLKFMVYLQKENIIDESGMPKERFSAEFPKEGPSILRIQQVVRGDSAAYFCASSPSQGTHSPLHFGNGTRLTVT.

This sequence joins TRBV3-1 (or the pseudogene TRBV3-2) and TRBJ2-3; 8 bases match TRBD2. Trimming took 1 base from V and 0 from J; bases not matched to a gene: 3. Per germline, CDR1 LGHDT and CDR2 YNNKEL (reference sequence). This CDR3 spans 16 amino acids. CDR3 sequence: CASSQVPGGSTDTQYF. The CDR3 DNA is TGTGCCAGCAGCCAAGTTCCGGGAGGGAGCACAGATACGCAGTATTTT.

The chain links TRBV5-5 to TRBJ1-6; D call uncertain. The CDR3 sequence is 15 residues long. V was shortened by 4 bases and J by 7 bases, with 15 bases between the two germline ends. Germline V gene lookup returns CDR1 SGHKS and CDR2 YYEKEE (reference sequence). CDR3: CASSPQAVGNSPLHF. CDR3 bases: TGTGCCAGCAGCCCGCAAGCGGTTGGGAATTCACCCCTCCACTTT.

The chain has TRBV3-1 (or the pseudogene TRBV3-2) and TRBJ2-3, with 11 bases lining up with TRBD2. This CDR3 is 19 amino acids long. J was trimmed by 2 bases and V by 0 bases; bases with no gene match: 10. Germline lookup yields CDR1 LGHDT and CDR2 YNNKEL (reference sequence). This chain's CDR3 is CASSQEITSGGHVTDTQYF. In DNA form, the CDR3 reads TGTGCCAGCAGCCAAGAGATTACTAGCGGGGGTCACGTCACAGATACGCAGTATTTT.